The clone carrying this T cell receptor beta chain was seen ten or more times. Antigen: not known. Between the trimmed V and J ends, which lost 1 base and 2 bases, there was a span of 6 bases. The CDR3 sequence is 13 residues long. The library targeted TCRbeta and was prepared with unique molecular identifiers. TCRdb analysed the PCR reads with MiXCR anew, one entry per CDR3 protein. The table shows nearly 350,000 distinct CDR3 sequences, with about 16% occurring only once. The sample is drawn from a study of T-cell reconstitution after alpha-beta-depleted transplantation in children. Study-level results: Alpha-beta T cells present about two months after transplant were reported to originate from several hundred expanded graft clones. At one year after transplant, newly produced T cells mostly accounted for T-cell counts and diversity.

This receptor was taken from a male patient aged 2 to 10 who had a stem cell transplant for acute lymphoblastic leukemia, so the T cells may come from the graft donor. The source was PBMCs, mostly from graft donor cells, collected 360 days after TCRalphabeta/CD19-depleted stem cell transplant. This chain connects TRBV12-3 or TRBV12-4 to TRBJ2-7; D gene uncertain. The CDR3 region has the DNA TGTGCCAGCAGTTTAGGGATTGCCTACGAGCAGTACTTC. It is translated as CASSLGIAYEQYF.